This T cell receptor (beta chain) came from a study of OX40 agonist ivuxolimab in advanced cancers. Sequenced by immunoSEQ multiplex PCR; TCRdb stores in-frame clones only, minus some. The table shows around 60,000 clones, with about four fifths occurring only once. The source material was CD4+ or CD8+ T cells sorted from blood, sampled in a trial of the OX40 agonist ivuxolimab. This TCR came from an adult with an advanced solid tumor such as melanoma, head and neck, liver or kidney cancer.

In nucleotides, the CDR3 is TGTGCCAGCAGCTTAGAGGGCAGTCTAGCCAAAAACATTCAGTACTTC. This gives the protein CASSLEGSLAKNIQYF. V gene TRBV7-9 combines with J gene TRBJ2-4; D is uncertain. Germline lookup yields CDR1 SEHNR and CDR2 FQNEAQ (reference sequence). Trimming pared 1 base from V and 0 bases from J, leaving 10 bases between. The CDR3 sequence is 16 residues long. The variable domain in full, with the rest retrieved from reference TRBV7-9 and TRBJ2-4, is DTGVSQNPRHKITKRGQNVTFRCDPISEHNRLYWYRQTLGQGPEFLTYFQNEAQLEKSRLLSDRFSAERPKGSFSTLEIQRTEQGDSAMYLCASSLEGSLAKNIQYFGAGTRLSVL.